What follows are 9 T cell receptor beta chains derived from one specimen sequenced in a study of T cell responses to AZD1222 COVID-19 vaccine. Profiling relied on immunoSEQ multiplex PCR, and the TCRdb table lists in-frame clones only, not all of them. The repertoire has about 83,000 clones, more than 70% of them found once; the top ten carry over 8%. The source material was peripheral blood, sampled on day 0 of AZD1222 vaccination. Receptor source: an adult in good health.

The rearrangement uses TRBV27 and TRBJ2-5, with D perhaps matching TRBD1 (6 bases). Trimming pared 3 bases from V and 5 bases from J, leaving 10 bases between. The CDR3 totals 13 residues. Germline assignment: CDR1 MNHEY and CDR2 SMNVEV (reference sequence). DNA of the CDR3: TGTGCCAGCAGTTTTCAAGGGGGTGAGACCCAGTACTTC. It is translated as CASSFQGGETQYF.

The gene calls are TRBV7-9 and TRBJ1-2; D is possibly TRBD1 (6 bases). Trimming left V 4 bases short and J 6 bases short, with 30 bases between. CDR1 is SEHNR and CDR2 is FQNEAQ in the germline V gene (reference sequence). This CDR3 has 19 amino acids. As DNA, the CDR3 is TGTGCCAGCAGCTCCAGGGGCGGGTCGGACCGACGGGGATACAATGGCTACACCTTC. It specifies CASSSRGGSDRRGYNGYTF.

V usage is TRBV10-1 and J usage is TRBJ2-3, with D unclear. The CDR3 runs 15 residues. CDR1 and CDR2 from the germline V gene are WNHNN and SYGVQD (reference sequence). Deletions cut 0 bases from V and 1 base from J, with 8 bases between. The CDR3 loop is CASSESIGRTDTQYF. As DNA, the CDR3 is TGCGCCAGCAGTGAGTCAATCGGGCGCACAGATACGCAGTATTTT.

The V call is TRBV19, the J call TRBJ1-1; a weak D match, TRBD1 (6 bases). The CDR3 length is 16 residues. V gave up 1 base and J gave up 5 bases, with 17 bases separating them. Per the germline V gene, CDR1 is LNHDA and CDR2 is SQIVND (reference sequence). The CDR3 DNA sequence: TGTGCCAGTAGTATAGGGCGGAGGGGGGCCGGGACTGAAGCTTTCTTT. It codes for CASSIGRRGAGTEAFF.

This chain uses TRBV30 with TRBJ2-1; TRBD2 matches at 16 bases. Losses at the gene ends were 2 bases for V and 8 bases for J; bases not matched to a gene: 6. This CDR3 region has 16 residues. Germline V lookup: CDR1 GTSNPN, CDR2 SVGIG (reference sequence). CDR3 sequence reads: CAWSLGLAGGGDEQFF. The CDR3 DNA follows: TGTGCCTGGAGTCTGGGACTAGCGGGGGGGGGCGATGAGCAGTTCTTC.

This chain uses TRBV15 with TRBJ1-2; no reliable D call. The germline CDR1 and CDR2 sequences are LNHNV and YYDKDF (reference sequence). V gave up 1 base and J gave up 4 bases, with 10 bases separating them. CDR3 length: 14 amino acids. As DNA, the CDR3 is TGTGCCACCAGCAGAGGGGGTAATGCCTATGGCTACACCTTC. Translated: CATSRGGNAYGYTF.

This clone appeared once. This chain joins TRBV5-1 and TRBJ1-6; a weak D match, TRBD1 (6 bases). Trimming took 1 base from V and 9 from J, leaving 11 bases between them. Germline V gives CDR1 SGHRS, CDR2 YFSETQ. This CDR3 region has 14 residues. The CDR3 loop is CASSLSGDRSPLHF. CDR3 DNA: TGCGCCAGCAGCTTGTCAGGGGACCGTTCACCCCTCCACTTT.

This chain links TRBV28 with TRBJ2-7; 8 nucleotides match TRBD2. V trimming: 10 bases; J trimming: 0 bases; junction bases outside the gene matches: 14. Germline CDR1 MDHEN, CDR2 SYDVKM. The CDR3 covers 16 residues. In DNA form, the CDR3 reads TGTGCCACCAAAACCCGGGGGGGCCCTAGCTCCTACGAGCAGTACTTC. It codes for CATKTRGGPSSYEQYF.

The rearrangement joins TRBV24-1 to TRBJ1-5; tentative D call: TRBD1 (6 bases). The V end was cut by 6 bases, the J end by 7 bases, with 12 bases between. Germline CDR1 and CDR2: KGHDR and SFDVKD. This CDR3 has 13 residues. The chain's CDR3 is CATSQGGRQPQHF. The CDR3 DNA reads as TGTGCCACCAGTCAAGGGGGAAGGCAGCCCCAGCATTTT.